These T cell receptor beta chains were read from a single sample in a study of blood T cell repertoires in COVID-19. Generated by immunoSEQ multiplex PCR, the TCRdb table keeps only in-frame clones and is missing some. This sample has fewer than 85,000 clones, with 82% found just once. The sequenced sample was peripheral blood. The receptors derive from a woman aged 55-69 years with acute or convalescent COVID-19. CDR3s include the opening cysteine and the closing phenylalanine or tryptophan. The D gene is left open where the match is weak. Not every row has a clone size; where given, it reads once, few, many or a size class.

J gene: TRBJ2-7; V gene: TRBV12-5; D gene: -; clone size: -; CDR3 protein: CASGSSNLYEQYF; CDR3 DNA: TGTGCTAGTGGTTCCTCTAATCTCTACGAGCAGTACTTC
J gene: TRBJ2-1; V gene: TRBV5-1; D gene: TRBD2; clone size: -; CDR3 protein: CASSFSGLAGVADNEQFF; CDR3 DNA: TGCGCCAGCAGCTTTTCAGGGCTAGCGGGAGTCGCGGACAATGAGCAGTTCTTC
J gene: TRBJ1-2; V gene: TRBV20-1; D gene: -; clone size: -; CDR3 protein: CSASISLYGYTF; CDR3 DNA: TGCAGTGCTAGTATCAGTCTCTATGGCTACACCTTC
J gene: TRBJ1-1; V gene: TRBV20-1; D gene: -; clone size: -; CDR3 protein: CSASNTEAFF; CDR3 DNA: TGCAGTGCTTCAAACACTGAAGCTTTCTTT
J gene: TRBJ2-7; V gene: TRBV23-1; D gene: -; clone size: -; CDR3 protein: CASSHLNFRQRERRYEQYF; CDR3 DNA: TGCGCCAGCAGTCACCTTAATTTCCGGCAGCGAGAACGTCGCTACGAGCAGTACTTC
J gene: TRBJ2-7; V gene: TRBV6-6; D gene: -; clone size: -; CDR3 protein: CASIPPGGYEQYF; CDR3 DNA: TGTGCCAGCATCCCCCCCGGGGGCTACGAGCAGTACTTC
J gene: TRBJ1-3; V gene: TRBV7-2; D gene: -; clone size: -; CDR3 protein: CASSLFLSGNTIYF; CDR3 DNA: TGTGCCAGCAGCTTATTCCTCTCTGGAAACACCATATATTTT
J gene: TRBJ1-2; V gene: TRBV28; D gene: TRBD1; clone size: -; CDR3 protein: CASSLLAGGPNYGYTF; CDR3 DNA: TGTGCCAGCAGTTTATTAGCAGGGGGCCCAAACTATGGCTACACCTTC
J gene: TRBJ2-7; V gene: TRBV6-5; D gene: TRBD2; clone size: -; CDR3 protein: CASSYPGGAFDEQYF; CDR3 DNA: TGTGCCAGCAGTTACCCCGGGGGGGCTTTCGACGAGCAGTACTTC
J gene: TRBJ1-2; V gene: TRBV6-6; D gene: -; clone size: -; CDR3 protein: CASRGIGTQNYGYTF; CDR3 DNA: TGTGCCAGCCGCGGGATCGGGACCCAGAACTATGGCTACACCTTC
J gene: TRBJ1-5; V gene: TRBV9; D gene: -; clone size: -; CDR3 protein: CASSPVSGGQPQHF; CDR3 DNA: TGTGCCAGCAGCCCGGTTAGCGGGGGTCAGCCCCAGCATTTT
J gene: TRBJ1-4; V gene: TRBV13; D gene: TRBD1; clone size: -; CDR3 protein: CASSSRQGPEKLFF; CDR3 DNA: TGTGCCAGCAGCTCGAGACAGGGACCCGAAAAACTGTTTTTT
J gene: TRBJ2-2; V gene: TRBV5-6; D gene: -; clone size: -; CDR3 protein: CASSLFTGELFF; CDR3 DNA: TGTGCCAGCAGCCTATTCACCGGGGAGCTGTTTTTT
J gene: TRBJ1-4; V gene: TRBV30; D gene: TRBD1; clone size: -; CDR3 protein: CAWTPPRTGKKLFF; CDR3 DNA: TGTGCCTGGACCCCACCCAGGACAGGGAAAAAACTGTTTTTT
J gene: TRBJ1-3; V gene: TRBV6-5; D gene: TRBD1; clone size: -; CDR3 protein: CASRGQGYGNTIYF; CDR3 DNA: TGTGCCAGCAGGGGACAGGGTTACGGAAACACCATATATTTT
J gene: TRBJ2-7; V gene: TRBV6-1; D gene: -; clone size: -; CDR3 protein: CASSEGTLYEQYF; CDR3 DNA: TGTGCCAGCAGTGAAGGGACACTCTACGAGCAGTACTTC
J gene: TRBJ1-5; V gene: TRBV2; D gene: -; clone size: -; CDR3 protein: CASKQGTSNQPQHF; CDR3 DNA: TGTGCCAGTAAACAGGGAACTAGCAATCAGCCCCAGCATTTT
J gene: TRBJ1-4; V gene: TRBV19; D gene: TRBD1; clone size: once; CDR3 protein: CASKNRGSQKLFF; CDR3 DNA: TGTGCCAGTAAGAACAGGGGTTCGCAAAAACTGTTTTTT
J gene: TRBJ2-2; V gene: TRBV28; D gene: -; clone size: -; CDR3 protein: CASSLSLARWNTGELFF; CDR3 DNA: TGTGCCAGCAGCCTGTCTCTAGCCCGTTGGAACACCGGGGAGCTGTTTTTT
J gene: TRBJ2-3; V gene: TRBV12-5; D gene: TRBD1; clone size: -; CDR3 protein: CASAPWSGGPSTDTQYF; CDR3 DNA: TGTGCTAGTGCACCTTGGTCAGGGGGCCCGAGCACAGATACGCAGTATTTT
J gene: TRBJ1-4; V gene: TRBV7-2; D gene: -; clone size: few; CDR3 protein: CASSLAVAGEKLFF; CDR3 DNA: TGTGCCAGCAGCTTAGCTGTCGCAGGGGAAAAACTGTTTTTT
J gene: TRBJ2-7; V gene: TRBV5-1; D gene: -; clone size: -; CDR3 protein: CASSFGQGRSYEQYF; CDR3 DNA: TGCGCCAGCAGCTTCGGCCAGGGCCGATCCTACGAGCAGTACTTC
J gene: TRBJ2-7; V gene: TRBV6-5; D gene: TRBD1; clone size: once; CDR3 protein: CASSSPGQGSYEQYF; CDR3 DNA: TGTGCCAGCAGTTCCCCGGGACAGGGCTCCTACGAGCAGTACTTC